The 27 T cell receptor beta chains below all came from one sample that was sequenced in a study of blood T cell repertoires in COVID-19. Produced via immunoSEQ multiplex PCR; TCRdb's table is partial and in-frame only. The sample records about 250,000 clones, around 83% being singletons. The specimen sequenced was peripheral blood. These receptors were obtained from a man of 80 years or more with acute or convalescent COVID-19.

The J gene is TRBJ1-2, the V gene TRBV10-3; the match to TRBD1 covers 7 bases. From germline, CDR1 is ENHRY and CDR2 SYGVKD. V gave up 10 bases and J gave up 1 base; unmatched junction bases: 3. The CDR3 sequence is 12 residues long. The CDR3 DNA reads as TGTGCCACCGGGACAGATAACTATGGCTACACCTTC. This sequence encodes CATGTDNYGYTF.

The chain links TRBV4-1 to TRBJ2-7; TRBD2 matches 15 bases. The CDR3 loop spans 17 amino acids. CDR1 and CDR2 (germline): MGHRA, YSYEKL. Losses at the gene ends were 4 bases for V and 0 bases for J; bases not matched to a gene: 4. The CDR3 DNA follows: TGCGCCAGCAGCCGAGGACTAGCGGGGGGGGCCTCCTACGAGCAGTACTTC. This encodes CASSRGLAGGASYEQYF.

This clone was recorded a few times. DNA for the CDR3: TGCAGCGTTGAAAGGACAGGGTGGGGAGAAGAGACCCAGTACTTC. Translated, it gives CSVERTGWGEETQYF. The chain carries TRBV29-1 and TRBJ2-5; TRBD1 matches at 8 bases. Trimming took 2 bases from V and 3 from J; bases not matched to a gene: 8. Germline V CDR1 and CDR2: SQVTM, ANQGSEA. CDR3 length equals 15 residues.

The chain has TRBV6-5 and TRBJ2-1, with 10 bases aligning to TRBD2. V gave up 7 bases and J gave up 6 bases; unmatched junction bases: 9. The CDR3 spans 15 residues. Germline CDR1 is MNHEY and CDR2 is SVGAGI. The CDR3 sequence is CASIPPSGRTNEQFF. DNA for the CDR3: TGTGCCAGCATCCCTCCTAGCGGGAGAACCAATGAGCAGTTCTTC.

This clone has only a few counts. V and J are TRBV6-6 and TRBJ2-1; D is possibly TRBD2 (6 bases). CDR1 is MNHNY and CDR2 is SVGAGI in the germline V gene (reference sequence). V was trimmed by 5 bases and J by 6 bases, leaving 14 bases between them. CDR3 length equals 14 residues. This CDR3 reads CASSPGGLRNEQFF. The CDR3 DNA sequence: TGTGCCAGCAGTCCCGGGGGTCTCCGCAATGAGCAGTTCTTC.

This chain connects TRBV19 to TRBJ1-6; D is uncertain. Trimming cost V 7 bases and J 8 bases, with 12 bases left between them. Germline CDR1 is LNHDA and CDR2 is SQIVND (reference sequence). This CDR3 spans 13 amino acids. The CDR3 nucleotides read TGTGCCAGTAAGAGGTCGGAAGATTCACCCCTCCACTTT. It yields the protein CASKRSEDSPLHF.

This clone was detected only a few times. CDR3 loop: CASSRDPGYSNQPQHF. In nucleotides, the CDR3 is TGTGCCAGCAGCCGGGATCCGGGGTATAGCAATCAGCCCCAGCATTTT. The V call is TRBV28, the J call TRBJ1-5; D not resolved. The CDR3 length is 16 residues. V was shortened by 6 bases and J by 0 bases, with 15 bases between the two germline ends. Germline values: CDR1 MDHEN, CDR2 SYDVKM.

This clone was detected once. The chain links TRBV3-1 (or the pseudogene TRBV3-2) to TRBJ1-5; 9 nucleotides match TRBD1. This CDR3 region has 15 residues. CDR1 is LGHDT, CDR2 YNNKEL, per germline (reference sequence). Germline trimming cut 1 base from V and 7 bases from J; bases unmatched to any gene: 5. The CDR3 DNA reads as TGTGCCAGCAGCCAAGGGGGGACAGGGTGGCAGCCCCAGCATTTT. This sequence encodes CASSQGGTGWQPQHF.

This clone was seen just once. This sequence joins TRBV15 and TRBJ1-4; a weak D match, TRBD1 (6 bases). V lost 1 base and J 5 bases, leaving 20 bases between the germline ends. The CDR3 loop spans 18 amino acids. Per the germline V gene, CDR1 is LNHNV and CDR2 is YYDKDF (reference sequence). CDR3 nucleotides: TGTGCCACCAGCAGAGCAGGATCCTGGGGGCTTATAAATGAAAAACTGTTTTTT. It codes for CATSRAGSWGLINEKLFF.

The V call is TRBV6-5, the J call TRBJ2-7; TRBD2 aligns across 8 bases. J gave up 3 bases and V 4 bases, and 8 bases lay outside the gene matches. CDR3 length: 15 residues. The germline CDR1 and CDR2 sequences are MNHEY and SVGAGI. CDR3 nucleotides: TGTGCCAGCAGTTCCTATAGCGGGACCCACTACGAGCAGTACTTC. It specifies CASSSYSGTHYEQYF.

V gene TRBV3-1 (or the pseudogene TRBV3-2) combines with J gene TRBJ2-2; 10 nucleotides match TRBD2. Germline-derived CDR1 and CDR2 are LGHDT and YNNKEL (reference sequence). The V segment lost 4 bases and the J segment 6 bases; nucleotides outside the gene matches: 8. The CDR3 runs 16 residues. The CDR3 nucleotides read TGTGCCAGCAGCCCCCTAGGGAGCGGGAGGGCCGGGGAGCTGTTTTTT. Translating it yields CASSPLGSGRAGELFF.

The rearrangement joins TRBV6-2 or TRBV6-3 to TRBJ2-1; D uncertain. V dropped 6 bases and J dropped 6 bases, with 12 bases sitting between them. Germline CDR1 MNHEY, CDR2 SVGEGT. The CDR3 runs to 13 residues. Written as DNA, the CDR3 is TGTGCCAGCAGCTCTCCCAAGCCCAATGAGCAGTTCTTC. It codes for CASSSPKPNEQFF.

The chain links TRBV18 to TRBJ2-2; tentative D call: TRBD2 (5 bases). The CDR3 spans 15 residues. Trimming took 3 bases from V and 3 from J, leaving 11 bases between them. Germline CDR1 is KGHSH and CDR2 is LQKENI. The CDR3 coding sequence is TGTGCCAGCTCACCCCCCCTAGCCCACACCGGGGAGCTGTTTTTT. Protein product: CASSPPLAHTGELFF.

In its sample, this clone was seen a few times. The chain links TRBV9 to TRBJ2-7; D perhaps matches TRBD2 (5 bases). This CDR3 comprises 14 residues. V was shortened by 0 bases and J by 2 bases, with 9 bases between the two germline ends. Germline V CDR1 and CDR2: SGDLS, YYNGEE. CDR3 DNA sequence: TGTGCCAGCAGCGTAGGAGACGGGACCTACGAGCAGTACTTC. It specifies CASSVGDGTYEQYF.

The chain links TRBV7-9 to TRBJ2-1, with 12 bases that match TRBD2. The CDR3 sequence is 16 residues long. J lost 6 bases, V lost 3 bases, and 6 bases had no gene match. The germline V gene has CDR1 SEHNR and CDR2 FQNEAQ (reference sequence). The CDR3 spells CASSFLTSGSSNEQFF. CDR3 DNA: TGTGCCAGCAGCTTCCTGACTAGCGGGAGTAGCAATGAGCAGTTCTTC.

This chain joins TRBV24-1 and TRBJ2-5, with TRBD2 as a possible D gene (5 bases). The V gene's germline CDR1 is KGHDR and CDR2 SFDVKD. CDR3 length: 14 residues. The V end lost 3 bases, the J end lost 5 bases, and 12 bases lay between the germline ends. CDR3 bases: TGTGCCACCAGTGATCCTACTAGGATGGAGACCCAGTACTTC. Its protein product is CATSDPTRMETQYF.

V usage is TRBV7-2 and J usage is TRBJ1-6, with 7 bases lining up with TRBD1. Trimming removed 7 bases from V and 8 bases from J; junction bases left unmatched: 11. This CDR3 is built from 15 residues. CDR1 is SGHTA, CDR2 FQGNSA, per germline. In DNA form, the CDR3 reads TGTGCCAGCAAAATAAGGGGGCTTGGAGATTCACCCCTCCACTTT. Translated: CASKIRGLGDSPLHF. The whole variable domain, remainder taken from reference TRBV7-2 and TRBJ1-6, is GAGVSQSPSNKVTEKGKDVELRCDPISGHTALYWYRQSLGQGLEFLIYFQGNSAPDKSGLPSDRFSAERTGGSVSTLTIQRTQQEDSAVYLCASKIRGLGDSPLHFGNGTRLTVT.

This chain uses TRBV18 with TRBJ1-2; perhaps TRBD1 as D (6 bases). Germline-derived CDR1 and CDR2 are KGHSH and LQKENI. Between the trimmed V and J ends, which lost 3 bases and 5 bases, there was a span of 16 bases. This CDR3 contains 15 residues. The CDR3 loop is CASSPRQAGAYGYTF. The CDR3 nucleotides are TGTGCCAGCTCACCCCGACAAGCAGGGGCTTATGGCTACACCTTC.

The chain links TRBV2 to TRBJ2-7, with D possibly matching TRBD2 (5 bases). CDR1 is SNHLY, CDR2 FYNNEI, per germline. The V gene lost 5 bases and the J gene lost 5 bases, with 16 bases spanning the gap. CDR3 size: 14 residues. The CDR3 sequence is CASSLTGIRNEQYF. DNA for the CDR3: TGTGCCAGCAGTCTGACGGGGATTCGGAACGAGCAGTACTTC.

The genes are TRBV19 and TRBJ1-5, with TRBD1 as a possible D gene (6 bases). CDR1 and CDR2 (germline): LNHDA, SQIVND (reference sequence). The CDR3 is 14 amino acids. Trimming removed 3 bases from V and 4 bases from J, with 10 bases in between. Written as DNA, the CDR3 is TGTGCCAGTAGTATTGACAGGCCTAATCAGCCCCAGCATTTT. Its translation: CASSIDRPNQPQHF.

The chain carries TRBV3-1 (or the pseudogene TRBV3-2) and TRBJ2-6; TRBD1 might be the D (5 bases). The CDR3 is made up of 16 amino acids. Germline CDR1 is LGHDT and CDR2 is YNNKEL (reference sequence). V was shortened by 4 bases and J by 0 bases, with 10 bases between the two germline ends. The CDR3 reads CASSPLTDSGANVLTF. Here the CDR3 DNA reads TGTGCCAGCAGCCCGCTGACAGACTCTGGGGCCAACGTCCTGACTTTC.

J is TRBJ1-6 and V is TRBV27; tentatively, D is TRBD1 (5 bases). Per germline, CDR1 MNHEY and CDR2 SMNVEV (reference sequence). Trimming took off 7 bases at V and 7 bases at J, with 17 bases between the two ends. The CDR3 has 15 amino acids. CDR3 bases: TGTGCCAGCACTTCTTGGGGCAGCGTCAATTCACCCCTCCACTTT. The encoded protein is CASTSWGSVNSPLHF.

As for this clone: Mismatch with germline at one junction end may stem from a read error. The chain combines TRBV5-1 with TRBJ1-2; no reliable D call. This CDR3 is built from 12 residues. The V gene's germline CDR1 is SGHRS and CDR2 YFSETQ. Written as DNA, the CDR3 is TGCGCCAGCAGCTATACTAACTATGTCTACACCTTC. Amino acid sequence: CASSYTNYVYTF.

This sequence joins TRBV7-8 and TRBJ2-7; 7 bases fit TRBD1. The J segment lost 0 bases and the V segment lost 5 bases, leaving 10 bases of the junction unmatched. This CDR3 comprises 16 residues. The germline CDR1 and CDR2 sequences are SGHVS and FQNEAQ. The CDR3 DNA is TGTGCCAGCAGCCCCCGACAGGGTTGGAGCTCCTACGAGCAGTACTTC. As protein: CASSPRQGWSSYEQYF. Variable domain in full (rest from reference TRBV7-8 and TRBJ2-7): GAGVSQSPRYKVAKRGQDVALRCDPISGHVSLFWYQQALGQGPEFLTYFQNEAQLDKSGLPSDRFFAERPEGSVSTLKIQRTQQEDSAVYLCASSPRQGWSSYEQYFGPGTRLTVT.

The chain couples TRBV10-3 to TRBJ2-7, with TRBD2 matching over 12 bases. V shed 4 bases and J 0 bases; nucleotides not matched to a gene: 7. The CDR3 loop spans 17 amino acids. Germline V CDR1 and CDR2: ENHRY, SYGVKD. CDR3 in amino acids: CAISAGLAGKSSYEQYF. CDR3 DNA: TGTGCCATCAGTGCCGGACTAGCGGGGAAAAGCTCCTACGAGCAGTACTTC.

The chain joins TRBV18 to TRBJ1-5, with 11 bases fitting TRBD1. CDR1 is KGHSH and CDR2 is LQKENI in the germline V gene. CDR3 length: 15 residues. Trimming cost V 4 bases and J 5 bases; bases outside gene matches: 4. The CDR3 here is CASSLDRGRDQPQHF. In DNA form, the CDR3 reads TGTGCCAGCTCACTGGACAGGGGGCGAGATCAGCCCCAGCATTTT.

The chain links TRBV5-4 to TRBJ2-1; possible D gene TRBD1, 6 bases. Per the germline V gene, CDR1 is SGHNT and CDR2 is YYREEE (reference sequence). V lost 0 bases and J lost 7, with 14 bases in between. This CDR3 has 15 amino acids. Here the CDR3 reads CASSLGRGRGNEQFF. The CDR3 DNA is TGTGCCAGCAGCTTGGGCAGGGGTCGTGGGAATGAGCAGTTCTTC.